The 15 T cell receptor beta chains in this list originate from one sample, sequenced in a study of prognosis after radiotherapy for stage I lung cancer. Two-round multiplex PCR amplified TCR beta CDR3 from genomic DNA. Each TRBV and TRBJ gene had its own primer in the first PCR round. Each CDR3 protein is one row after TCRdb ran MiXCR on the multiplex PCR reads. This sample yields some 10,000 distinct CDR3 sequences, of which about 35% are seen a single time; roughly half belongs to the top ten. The material was PBMCs, obtained before or after stereotactic body radiation therapy (not recorded which). These receptors originate from a donor aged 50 or older with non-small cell lung cancer.

This clonotype was seen repeatedly, ten times or more. This chain uses TRBV5-4 with TRBJ2-5, with D unresolved. V was clipped by 1 base and J by 5 bases, with 12 bases between them. Germline-derived CDR1 and CDR2 are SGHNT and YYREEE (reference sequence). This CDR3 comprises 14 residues. In DNA, the CDR3 is TGTGCCAGCAGCTTGCGGCCCTTCGGGGAGACCCAGTACTTC. It codes for CASSLRPFGETQYF.

There are a few counts of this clonotype. The V call is TRBV2, the J call TRBJ2-1; possibly TRBD1 for D (5 bases). CDR3 length equals 14 residues. Germline CDR1 is SNHLY and CDR2 is FYNNEI. Between the trimmed V and J ends, which lost 8 bases and 2 bases, there was a span of 13 bases. CDR3 protein: CASEYRSTYNEQFF. The CDR3 bases are TGTGCCAGCGAATACAGGTCTACCTACAATGAGCAGTTCTTC.

This clonotype appeared many times. The chain recombines TRBV30 with TRBJ2-2; either TRBD1 or TRBD2 may supply D (5 bases each). CDR3 length equals 13 residues. The V gene's germline CDR1 is GTSNPN and CDR2 SVGIG (reference sequence). Trimming took off 5 bases at V and 4 bases at J, with 11 bases between the two ends. Here the CDR3 DNA reads TGTGCCTGGGATGGGACGGGCACCGGGGAGCTGTTTTTT. Translation: CAWDGTGTGELFF.

DNA for the CDR3: TGTGCCTGTGGGGACACGAACACCGTGCAGCTGTTTTTT. It yields the protein CACGDTNTVQLFF. The V and J genes are TRBV28 and TRBJ2-2; tentative D call: TRBD1 (6 bases). Germline lookup yields CDR1 MDHEN and CDR2 SYDVKM. The CDR3 length is 13 residues. Trimming stripped 11 bases from V and 12 bases from J, with 22 bases between. Combining the CDR3 with reference TRBV28 and TRBJ2-2 gives the whole variable domain DVKVTQSSRYLVKRTGEKVFLECVQDMDHENMFWYRQDPGLGLRLIYFSYDVKMKEKGDIPEGYSVSREKKERFSLILESASTNQTSMYLCACGDTNTVQLFFGEGSRLTVL.

The V and J genes are TRBV7-8 and TRBJ2-1; D unresolved. V was trimmed by 1 base and J by 2 bases, leaving 12 bases between them. CDR1 is SGHVS and CDR2 is FQNEAQ in the germline V gene. The CDR3 is 16 residues long. The CDR3 DNA sequence: TGTGCCAGCAGCTTAGAGCGTAGCTGTCCCTACAATGAGCAGTTCTTC. As protein: CASSLERSCPYNEQFF.

This clonotype was observed many times. V usage is TRBV5-1 and J usage is TRBJ2-5; 10 bases line up with TRBD2. The CDR3 loop spans 15 amino acids. Germline trimming cut 4 bases from V and 4 bases from J; bases unmatched to any gene: 7. Per the germline V gene, CDR1 is SGHRS and CDR2 is YFSETQ. Here the CDR3 reads CASSTRAGGRETQYF. The CDR3 DNA reads as TGCGCCAGCAGCACACGAGCGGGGGGGCGAGAGACCCAGTACTTC.

In this sample, this clonotype turned up once. The CDR3 is CASRIAGGWETQYF. For the CDR3, the DNA is TGTGCCAGCAGAATAGCGGGGGGGTGGGAGACCCAGTACTTC. This chain uses TRBV2 with TRBJ2-5; 11 nucleotides match TRBD2. V was clipped by 6 bases and J by 5 bases; unmatched bases: 5. In germline, CDR1 is SNHLY, CDR2 FYNNEI. The CDR3 is 14 residues long.

This clonotype appeared many times. The chain employs TRBV7-6 and TRBJ2-7; TRBD2 is a possible D gene (6 bases). CDR1 and CDR2 from the germline V gene are SGHVS and FNYEAQ. The germline V and J ends were trimmed by 5 bases and 3 bases, with 17 bases remaining between them. This CDR3 is built from 15 residues. CDR3: CASSPPPGEVYEQYF. DNA for the CDR3: TGTGCCAGCAGCCCCCCCCCGGGAGAGGTCTACGAGCAGTACTTC. Together with reference TRBV7-6 and TRBJ2-7, the CDR3 gives the full variable domain: GAGVSQSPRYKVTKRGQDVALRCDPISGHVSLYWYRQALGQGPEFLTYFNYEAQQDKSGLPNDRFSAERPEGSISTLTIQRTEQRDSAMYRCASSPPPGEVYEQYFGPGTRLTVT.

V gene TRBV19 combines with J gene TRBJ2-1, with a weak D call TRBD2 (6 bases). V was pared by 8 bases and J by 10 bases, with 27 bases between. CDR1 is LNHDA, CDR2 SQIVND, per germline (reference sequence). This CDR3 spans 16 amino acids. Written as DNA, the CDR3 is TGTGCCAGTGGGAAGCTAGCGCTATCCAATTATGGAGAGCAGTTCTTC. Translation gives CASGKLALSNYGEQFF.

Remarks on this clonotype: A read error is the likely source, as a far larger clone sits one nucleotide away. This chain joins TRBV7-9 and TRBJ2-7; possibly TRBD1 for D (5 bases). CDR3 length: 15 residues. Trimming stripped 0 bases from V and 6 bases from J, with 15 bases between. CDR1 is SEHNR and CDR2 is FQNEAQ in the germline V gene (reference sequence). CDR3 sequence reads: CASSLAPWGLAEQYV. CDR3 bases: TGTGCCAGCAGCTTAGCTCCATGGGGCCTCGCCGAGCAGTACGTC.

Concerning this clonotype: With a much larger clone just one base away, this may be a read error. The genes are TRBV7-6 and TRBJ2-3; 8 bases agree with TRBD2. Germline CDR1 and CDR2: SGHVS and FNYEAQ. The CDR3 is 15 residues long. With 2 bases clipped from V and 8 bases from J, the junction kept 9 bases outside the gene matches. CDR3 loop: CASSLYGGGSGTQYF. DNA for the CDR3: TGTGCCAGCAGCTTATACGGCGGGGGGTCAGGTACGCAGTATTTT.

This clonotype was seen repeatedly, ten times or more. CDR3 amino acids: CASRRTSGGGQGEQYF. The DNA of the CDR3 is TGTGCCAGCCGACGGACTAGCGGGGGTGGGCAGGGCGAGCAGTACTTC. The chain recombines TRBV18 with TRBJ2-7; 13 bases are a match to TRBD2. The CDR3 extends over 16 amino acids. The germline CDR1 and CDR2 sequences are KGHSH and LQKENI. J lost 6 bases, V lost 8 bases, and 13 bases had no gene match.

This clonotype was seen repeatedly, ten times or more. The chain employs TRBV6-1 and TRBJ2-2, with D possibly being TRBD1 or TRBD2 (5 bases each). Germline CDR1 reads MNHNS; CDR2 reads SASEGT. The ends were cut back, 7 bases at V and 9 bases at J, with 24 bases in the middle. The CDR3 runs 16 residues. The CDR3 DNA reads TGTGCCAGCACCGATCCTCTTGGGACGCTTAGCCGGGAGCTGTTTTTT. Its translation: CASTDPLGTLSRELFF.

The sample holds many counts of this clonotype. V gene TRBV27 combines with J gene TRBJ2-5; 8 bases align to TRBD2. V was pared by 6 bases and J by 5 bases, with 5 bases of the junction left unmatched. This CDR3 spans 13 amino acids. Per the germline V gene, CDR1 is MNHEY and CDR2 is SMNVEV (reference sequence). The CDR3 reads CASSRGGWETQYF. CDR3 sequence (DNA): TGTGCCAGCAGCCGGGGGGGGTGGGAGACCCAGTACTTC.

V is TRBV3-1 and J is TRBJ2-1; D unresolved. The V end was cut by 0 bases, the J end by 7 bases, with 16 bases between. Per germline, CDR1 LGHDT and CDR2 YNNKEL (reference sequence). This CDR3 region has 16 residues. This chain's CDR3 is CASSQETTSLGNEQFF. The CDR3 DNA follows: TGTGCCAGCAGCCAAGAGACAACATCACTGGGAAATGAGCAGTTCTTC.